Given below is one T cell receptor (beta chain) in context. The data stem from a study of T-cell memory formation after mild COVID-19. Germline V gives CDR1 KGHSH, CDR2 LQKENI. V lost 2 bases, J lost 0 bases, and 8 bases lay in between. The CDR3 is 15 amino acids. From the 5' RACE reads, TCRdb called clonotypes with MiXCR, one entry per CDR3 protein. This table has a few hundred thousand distinct CDR3 sequences, around 16% appearing once. Sequenced material: PBMCs or a T cell subset sorted from them (not recorded which). The chain has TRBV18 and TRBJ1-5, with D hard to call. The source of this sequence is a man younger than 35 who had mild COVID-19 (a few samples of this study predate the infection). Cell type and time point are not known. The CDR3 region is CASSPSQISNQPQHF. In nucleotides, the CDR3 is TGTGCCAGCTCACCAAGCCAGATTAGCAATCAGCCCCAGCATTTT.